Presented here are 5 T cell receptor beta chains from one specimen sequenced in a study of T cell responses to AZD1222 COVID-19 vaccine. Profiling relied on immunoSEQ multiplex PCR, and the TCRdb table lists in-frame clones only, not all of them. This sample has around 180,000 clones; almost 90% occur once, and the top ten carry approximately 0.49%. This sample comprised peripheral blood, obtained on day 0 of AZD1222 vaccination. The receptors originated from an adult in good health.

The rearrangement links TRBV6-1 to TRBJ1-2, with 7 bases aligning to TRBD1. V gave up 6 bases and J gave up 1 base; unmatched junction bases: 8. Germline lookup yields CDR1 MNHNS and CDR2 SASEGT. CDR3 length: 15 residues. CDR3 nucleotides: TGTGCCAGCAGGTTACGGGACAGTGATAACTATGGCTACACCTTC. This codes for CASRLRDSDNYGYTF.

The rearrangement links TRBV18 to TRBJ1-1; 10 positions agree with TRBD1. The length of the CDR3 is 16 residues. Germline CDR1 is KGHSH and CDR2 is LQKENI. The J segment lost 0 bases and the V segment lost 3 bases, leaving 4 bases of the junction unmatched. The DNA for the CDR3 is TGTGCCAGCTCACCGGACAGGGGGGTGATGAACACTGAAGCTTTCTTT. Protein: CASSPDRGVMNTEAFF.

Note on this clone: Mismatch with germline at one junction end may stem from a read error. The chain combines TRBV30 with TRBJ1-2; the match to TRBD1 covers 8 bases. Germline V lookup: CDR1 GTSNPN, CDR2 SVGIG (reference sequence). The CDR3 sequence is 15 residues long. CDR3 region: CAWSEGQVSNYDYTF. CDR3 nucleotide sequence: TGTGCCTGGTCCGAGGGACAGGTTTCAAACTATGACTACACCTTC. The variable domain in full, completed from reference TRBV30 and TRBJ1-2, reads SQTIHQWPATLVQPVGSPLSLECTVEGTSNPNLYWYRQAAGRGLQLLFYSVGIGQISSEVPQNLSASRPQDRQFILSSKKLLLSDSGFYLCAWSEGQVSNYDYTFGSGTRLTVV.

The CDR3: CASTPGRGRGEQFF. For the CDR3, the DNA is TGTGCCAGCACCCCGGGGAGAGGTCGGGGGGAGCAGTTCTTC. This chain joins TRBV6-5 and TRBJ2-1; tentatively, D is TRBD2 (6 bases). The CDR3 loop spans 14 amino acids. V lost 7 bases, J lost 10 bases, and 20 bases lay in between. CDR1 and CDR2 from the germline V gene are MNHEY and SVGAGI.

The chain has TRBV6-6 and TRBJ2-6, with a possible D match to TRBD1 (5 bases). Deletions cut 8 bases from V and 0 bases from J, with 5 bases between. The germline gives CDR1 MNHNY, CDR2 SVGAGI (reference sequence). The CDR3 is 13 amino acids. The CDR3 spells CASGASGANVLTF. The DNA for the CDR3 is TGTGCCAGCGGGGCCTCTGGGGCCAACGTCCTGACTTTC.